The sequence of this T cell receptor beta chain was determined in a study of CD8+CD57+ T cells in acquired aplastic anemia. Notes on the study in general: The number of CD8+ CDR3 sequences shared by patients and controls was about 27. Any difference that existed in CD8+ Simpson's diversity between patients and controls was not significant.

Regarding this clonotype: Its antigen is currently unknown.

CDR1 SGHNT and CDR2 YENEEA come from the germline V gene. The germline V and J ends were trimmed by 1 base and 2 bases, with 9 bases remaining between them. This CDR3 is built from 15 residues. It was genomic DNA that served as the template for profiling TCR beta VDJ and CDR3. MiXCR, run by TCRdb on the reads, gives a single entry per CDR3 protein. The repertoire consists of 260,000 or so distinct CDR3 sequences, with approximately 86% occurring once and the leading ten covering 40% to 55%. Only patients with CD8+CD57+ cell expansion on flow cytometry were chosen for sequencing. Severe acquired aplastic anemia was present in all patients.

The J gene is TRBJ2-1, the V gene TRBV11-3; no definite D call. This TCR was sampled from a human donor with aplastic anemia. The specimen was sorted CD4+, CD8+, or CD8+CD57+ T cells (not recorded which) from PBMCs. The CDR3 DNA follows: TGTGCCAGCAGCTTAGGTCTGACGGCCTACAATGAGCAGTTCTTC. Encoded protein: CASSLGLTAYNEQFF.